Each of the 21 T cell receptor beta chains below was sequenced from the same sample in a study of glioma-infiltrating T cells. Using RNA template, CDR3s of TCR alpha and beta were amplified with iRepertoire arm-PCR. Using its own MiXCR run on the multiplex PCR reads, TCRdb lists one record per CDR3 protein. The table lists 300,000 to 400,000 distinct CDR3 sequences, 41% of them singletons. Specimen: glioma tissue, nonneoplastic brain tissue, or PBMCs (not recorded which). The receptors stem from a human donor with low-grade glioma or glioblastoma, undergoing nonglioma brain surgery, or in good health (not recorded which).

This sequence joins TRBV28 and TRBJ2-7, with D perhaps matching TRBD1 (6 bases). CDR1 is MDHEN, CDR2 SYDVKM, per germline. This CDR3 contains 16 residues. Trimming left V 6 bases short and J 5 bases short, with 23 bases between. CDR3 in amino acids: CASRVTRGGEGDEQYF. DNA of the CDR3: TGTGCCAGCAGAGTCACTCGAGGGGGAGAAGGGGACGAGCAGTACTTC.

Details on this clonotype: Since a much larger clone is just one base distant, this may be a read error. The chain is built from TRBV27 and TRBJ2-7; 14 nucleotides line up with TRBD2. V dropped 8 bases and J dropped 8; count of bases not matched to a gene: 11. Per the germline V gene, CDR1 is MNHEY and CDR2 is SMNVEV (reference sequence). The CDR3 extends over 15 amino acids. CDR3 protein: CASGPGTSGRAKQYF. The DNA of the CDR3 is TGTGCCAGCGGACCAGGGACTAGCGGGAGAGCCAAGCAGTACTTC.

This chain links TRBV10-3 with TRBJ1-4, with a tentative D call TRBD1 (5 bases). Germline V gene data show CDR1 as ENHRY and CDR2 as SYGVKD. The CDR3 totals 13 residues. Trimming removed 10 bases from V and 5 bases from J, with 14 bases in between. The CDR3 here is CATAGRGNEKLFF. The CDR3, as DNA: TGTGCCACCGCCGGGAGGGGCAATGAAAAACTGTTTTTT.

This clonotype came up a few times. The CDR3 region has the DNA TGTGCCACCAGCACCGACGGGACAGCTACTCCCGTGGAGACCCAGTACTTC. Amino acid sequence: CATSTDGTATPVETQYF. V gene TRBV15 combines with J gene TRBJ2-5; TRBD1 aligns across 7 bases. The germline V gene encodes CDR1 LNHNV and CDR2 YYDKDF (reference sequence). V was clipped by 4 bases and J by 5 bases; unmatched bases: 16. CDR3 size: 17 residues.

The chain combines TRBV28 with TRBJ2-7, with D uncertain. The CDR3 consists of 14 residues. The germline gives CDR1 MDHEN, CDR2 SYDVKM. Trimming cost V 2 bases and J 1 base, with 9 bases left between them. CDR3 amino acids: CASSLARRSYEQYF. The CDR3 DNA is TGTGCCAGCAGTTTAGCCAGACGATCCTACGAGCAGTACTTC.

This clonotype has only one observation. This likely comes from a read error, as the CDR3 has no conserved phenylalanine or tryptophan at its end. The chain uses TRBV15 and TRBJ1-1; D not resolved. The V gene lost 1 base and the J gene lost 1 base, with 10 bases spanning the gap. Germline V lookup: CDR1 LNHNV, CDR2 YYDKDF (reference sequence). There are 15 residues in the CDR3. CDR3 coding DNA: TGTGCCACCAGCAGAGCTGGAGGGCGGAACACTGAAGCTTTCTTA. Translating it yields CATSRAGGRNTEAFL.

As to this clonotype: A much larger clone lies a single base off, so this may be a read error. The chain couples TRBV20-1 to TRBJ2-5, with D perhaps matching TRBD1 (7 bases). The V gene lost 6 bases and the J gene lost 11 bases, with 25 bases spanning the gap. In germline, CDR1 is DFQATT, CDR2 SNEGSKA (reference sequence). The CDR3 extends over 14 amino acids. The CDR3 sequence: CSAQGGSRYNEQYF. The CDR3 nucleotides are TGCAGTGCCCAGGGGGGTTCGCGGTACAATGAGCAGTACTTC.

A remark on this clonotype: Possible read error: a much larger clone is one base away. V usage is TRBV7-2 and J usage is TRBJ2-3; 7 bases map to TRBD2. Germline CDR1 reads SGHTA; CDR2 reads FQGNSA. CDR3 length: 13 residues. V lost 9 bases to trimming and J lost 5 bases; unmatched junction nucleotides: 8. The CDR3 region is CASRSGMLDTQYF. The CDR3 coding sequence is TGTGCCAGTAGAAGCGGGATGTTAGATACGCAGTATTTT.

About this clonotype itself: One junction end disagrees with the germline gene, perhaps due to a read error. The chain combines TRBV27 with TRBJ2-6; TRBD1 is a possible D gene (5 bases). The CDR3 sequence is 16 residues long. Germline lookup yields CDR1 MNHEY and CDR2 SMNVEV (reference sequence). The DNA of the CDR3 is TGTGCCAGCAGTTTAATCTCCTTCTCTGGGGCCAACGTCCTGAATTTC. This sequence encodes CASSLISFSGANVLNF.

This clonotype was seen more than once but under ten times. The V gene is TRBV20-1, the J gene TRBJ1-6; D might be TRBD1 (6 bases). CDR3 length: 15 amino acids. The ends were cut back, 6 bases at V and 6 bases at J, with 18 bases in the middle. CDR1 and CDR2 (germline): DFQATT, SNEGSKA (reference sequence). CDR3 DNA sequence: TGCAGTGCAACAAGGAACGGGGGCCGTAATTCACCCCTCCACTTT. Its protein product is CSATRNGGRNSPLHF.

This clonotype was detected once. The rearrangement links TRBV19 to TRBJ2-1; 9 nucleotides align to TRBD1. Germline V CDR1 and CDR2: LNHDA, SQIVND (reference sequence). Trimming cost V 10 bases and J 5 bases; bases outside gene matches: 12. The CDR3 extends over 15 amino acids. The CDR3 sequence is CATRRTGAVDNEQFF. The CDR3 DNA sequence: TGTGCCACCCGAAGGACAGGGGCCGTAGACAATGAGCAGTTCTTC. The full variable domain, in which reference TRBV19 and TRBJ2-1 provide the parts outside the CDR3, is DGGITQSPKYLFRKEGQNVTLSCEQNLNHDAMYWYRQDPGQGLRLIYYSQIVNDFQKGDIAEGYSVSREKKESFPLTVTSAQKNPTAFYLCATRRTGAVDNEQFFGPGTRLTVL.

This clonotype has a count of ten or more. The chain combines TRBV4-3 with TRBJ2-3; D is uncertain. The CDR3 extends over 13 amino acids. Germline lookup yields CDR1 LGHNA and CDR2 YSLEER. With 2 bases removed from V and 7 bases from J, the gap between germline ends came to 10 bases. This CDR3 is CASSQFGSNTQYF. The CDR3 nucleotides read TGCGCCAGCAGCCAATTCGGGTCAAATACGCAGTATTTT.

This rearrangement joins TRBV3-1 to TRBJ1-1; no reliable D call. This CDR3 spans 15 amino acids. Per germline, CDR1 LGHDT and CDR2 YNNKEL (reference sequence). Trimming cost V 4 bases and J 5 bases, with 17 bases left between them. The CDR3 protein is CASSLLTYPGTEAFF. The CDR3 DNA reads TGTGCCAGCAGCCTCCTGACTTATCCGGGAACTGAAGCTTTCTTT.

This clonotype was seen repeatedly, ten times or more. V gene TRBV27 combines with J gene TRBJ2-7; either TRBD1 or TRBD2 may fit D (5 bases each). The V and J ends lost 5 bases and 2 bases respectively, with 10 bases between them. CDR3 length: 13 residues. The V gene's germline CDR1 is MNHEY and CDR2 SMNVEV (reference sequence). The CDR3, as DNA: TGTGCCAGCAGTGGGGCAGCGGCCTACGAGCAGTACTTC. As protein: CASSGAAAYEQYF.

The chain recombines TRBV7-2 with TRBJ1-6; tentative D call: TRBD1 (5 bases). V was shortened by 5 bases and J by 8 bases, with 19 bases between the two germline ends. Germline CDR1 reads SGHTA; CDR2 reads FQGNSA. CDR3 size: 16 residues. Here the CDR3 DNA reads TGTGCCAGCAGCGGGAGACGGGTGGCGGGGGATTCACCCCTCCACTTT. This translates into CASSGRRVAGDSPLHF.

On this clonotype: A read error may explain this, as a much larger clone is one base away. The chain has TRBV20-1 and TRBJ2-7, with D possibly matching TRBD2 (5 bases). The J call may be mistaken, given a closer DNA end match to TRBJ2-5. The CDR3 is 12 amino acids. Germline V gene lookup returns CDR1 DFQATT and CDR2 SNEGSKA (reference sequence). CDR3: CSASAGDETQYF. The CDR3 coding sequence is TGCAGTGCCAGCGCCGGGGATGAGACCCAGTACTTC.

The CDR3 sequence is CASSLDRNYEQYF. In DNA, the CDR3 is TGTGCCAGCAGCTTAGACAGGAACTACGAGCAGTACTTC. The rearrangement joins TRBV7-3 to TRBJ2-7; D may be TRBD1 (6 bases). Looked up from germline, CDR1 is SGHTA and CDR2 is FQGTGA. This CDR3 is 13 amino acids long. The V end lost 2 bases, the J end lost 3 bases, and 8 bases lay between the germline ends.

The chain links TRBV4-3 to TRBJ2-3; 12 bases align to TRBD2. The J segment lost 5 bases and the V segment lost 5 bases, leaving 11 bases of the junction unmatched. This CDR3 spans 17 amino acids. CDR1 and CDR2 from the germline V gene are LGHNA and YSLEER. The DNA of the CDR3 is TGCGCCAGCAGCTACCGACTAGCGGGAGCGGATCGAGATACGCAGTATTTT. This gives the protein CASSYRLAGADRDTQYF.

This clonotype was found once. J is TRBJ2-7 and V is TRBV28; tentative D call: TRBD2 (6 bases). The CDR3 has 16 residues. The V end was cut by 3 bases, the J end by 2 bases, with 17 bases between. The germline V gene encodes CDR1 MDHEN and CDR2 SYDVKM. The CDR3 DNA reads TGTGCCAGCAGTTTGAGGGGACTCAAGAGCCCCTACGAGCAGTACTTC. Residues: CASSLRGLKSPYEQYF.

There are many counts of this clonotype. CDR3 in DNA: TGTGCCAGCAGTCTGGGACAGGGAGCCTTAGAACTGCGCTACGAGCAGTACTTC. The encoded protein is CASSLGQGALELRYEQYF. This chain connects TRBV6-2 or TRBV6-3 to TRBJ2-7; TRBD1 matches at 9 bases. The V and J ends lost 5 bases and 3 bases, in that order; junction bases with no gene match: 17. This CDR3 comprises 18 residues. CDR1 and CDR2 (germline): MNHEY, SVGEGT.

The chain couples TRBV4-2 to TRBJ2-5; D gene unclear. This CDR3 has 13 amino acids. V dropped 1 base and J dropped 2 bases, with 5 bases sitting between them. CDR1 and CDR2 from the germline V gene are LGHNA and YNFKEQ. CDR3 loop: CASSQVAQETQYF. The CDR3, as DNA: TGTGCCAGCAGCCAAGTAGCTCAAGAGACCCAGTACTTC.